This TCR beta chain was observed in a study of read filtering for tumor transcriptome and immune sequencing. Study at large: Among patients, some 17 were male and approximately 15 female, aged roughly 45 to 80 (mean around 66). Findings of the study overall: Correlation between methods rose after single-read clonotypes were removed. Approximately 80% of IR-seq clonotypes had one read, totaling around 4% of reads; RNA-seq: approximately 75% and 45%.

Molecular barcoded adaptors covering alpha/delta and beta/gamma chains were used on roughly 400 ng RNA. TCRdb recomputed calls from the reads with MiXCR, one row per CDR3 protein. The sample lists 37,000 or so distinct CDR3 sequences; roughly an eighth were seen once. This clonotype came up a few times. As yet, its antigen is unknown. This CDR3 is built from 16 residues. Looked up from germline, CDR1 is SGHTA and CDR2 is FQGNSA. The V and J ends lost 5 bases and 5 bases, in that order; junction bases with no gene match: 11. The chain is built from TRBV7-2 and TRBJ2-2; 7 bases are shared with TRBD2. The sample consisted of a population of CD138-negative cells sorted from bone marrow. The clonotype comes from a donor aged 40 or older with multiple myeloma. Here the CDR3 reads CASSLPGTTRTGELFF. The DNA of the CDR3 is TGTGCCAGCAGCCTCCCCGGGACTACGAGGACCGGGGAGCTGTTTTTT.